Each of the 28 T cell receptor beta chains below was sequenced from the same sample in a study of CD8 T cells in ankylosing spondylitis. TCRdb analysed the 5' RACE reads with MiXCR anew, one entry per CDR3 protein. This sample yields a few hundred thousand distinct CDR3 sequences, of which about 20% are seen a single time; approximately 33% belongs to the top ten. The sequenced material came from blood, either unsorted or a sorted T cell fraction (not recorded which). All receptors derive from a male donor with ankylosing spondylitis or in good health (not recorded which).

The chain is built from TRBV6-5 and TRBJ2-1; TRBD2 aligns across 9 bases. The CDR3 consists of 15 residues. Germline V gene lookup returns CDR1 MNHEY and CDR2 SVGAGI. The junction had 3 bases not matched to a gene; V was cut back by 3 bases and J by 3 bases. The CDR3 coding sequence is TGTGCCAGCAGTTATATGCGGGAGGGCTACAATGAGCAGTTCTTC. Amino acids: CASSYMREGYNEQFF.

This clonotype showed up just a few times. This sequence joins TRBV7-3 and TRBJ2-2, with D possibly being TRBD1 (5 bases). CDR3 length: 16 residues. CDR1 is SGHTA and CDR2 is FQGTGA in the germline V gene. The V end lost 8 bases, the J end lost 0 bases, and 16 bases lay between the germline ends. CDR3 residues: CASSLGVGPNTGELFF. The DNA of the CDR3 is TGTGCCAGCTCTCTTGGGGTGGGGCCGAACACCGGGGAGCTGTTTTTT.

The sample holds many counts of this clonotype. The chain employs TRBV7-9 and TRBJ1-2; 7 bases map to TRBD1. CDR3 size: 14 residues. V was clipped by 1 base and J by 4 bases; unmatched bases: 3. In germline, CDR1 is SEHNR, CDR2 FQNEAQ (reference sequence). The CDR3 sequence is CASSLGQGSYGYTF. CDR3 sequence (DNA): TGTGCCAGCAGCTTAGGACAGGGATCCTATGGCTACACCTTC.

This clonotype has at least ten counts. V and J are TRBV27 and TRBJ2-1; D remains unclear. This CDR3 is built from 11 residues. Between the trimmed V and J ends, which lost 8 bases and 4 bases, there was a span of 6 bases. Per the germline V gene, CDR1 is MNHEY and CDR2 is SMNVEV (reference sequence). CDR3 bases: TGTGCCAGCGGGTGGTACAATGAGCAGTTCTTC. Translating it yields CASGWYNEQFF.

The chain uses TRBV3-1 and TRBJ2-5; D uncertain. Trimming took off 0 bases at V and 4 bases at J, with 6 bases between the two ends. CDR3 length: 13 amino acids. Germline V gene data show CDR1 as LGHDT and CDR2 as YNNKEL (reference sequence). This CDR3 is CASSQDWLETQYF. The CDR3 DNA sequence: TGTGCCAGCAGCCAAGACTGGCTAGAGACCCAGTACTTC.

This clonotype was picked up many times. The rearrangement uses TRBV5-1 and TRBJ1-1, with D perhaps TRBD1 (5 bases). This CDR3 has 14 amino acids. Trimming shortened V by 0 bases and J by 0 bases, and 6 bases separated the two germline ends. From germline, CDR1 is SGHRS and CDR2 YFSETQ. CDR3 sequence (DNA): TGCGCCAGCAGCTTGGGACAGATGAACACTGAAGCTTTCTTT. Protein product: CASSLGQMNTEAFF.

This clonotype qualifies as large. The J gene is TRBJ2-7, the V gene TRBV20-1, with D possibly called TRBD1 or TRBD2 (6 bases each). The CDR3 consists of 15 residues. V lost 3 bases and J 3 bases, leaving 18 bases between the germline ends. The germline V gene has CDR1 DFQATT and CDR2 SNEGSKA (reference sequence). The CDR3 region is CSARADTGGGYEQYF. In nucleotides, the CDR3 is TGCAGTGCTAGGGCAGACACAGGAGGGGGCTACGAGCAGTACTTC.

This clonotype was counted between two and nine times. This chain links TRBV28 with TRBJ2-7; tentative D call: TRBD2 (6 bases). This CDR3 has 15 amino acids. Germline CDR1 MDHEN, CDR2 SYDVKM. V lost 7 bases and J 3 bases, leaving 19 bases between the germline ends. The DNA of the CDR3 is TGTGCCAGCACGAGGGCTTTTCGGGGGTACTACGAGCAGTACTTC. Translation gives CASTRAFRGYYEQYF. The entire variable domain, with the rest obtained from reference TRBV28 and TRBJ2-7, is as follows: DVKVTQSSRYLVKRTGEKVFLECVQDMDHENMFWYRQDPGLGLRLIYFSYDVKMKEKGDIPEGYSVSREKKERFSLILESASTNQTSMYLCASTRAFRGYYEQYFGPGTRLTVT.

This clonotype has at least ten counts. CDR3 DNA: TGCGCCAGCAGCCAAGATGAGGCTAGCGGGACTAATGAGCAGTTCTTC. The encoded protein is CASSQDEASGTNEQFF. The chain is built from TRBV4-1 and TRBJ2-1, with 9 positions matching TRBD2. The CDR3 is 16 amino acids. Germline values: CDR1 MGHRA, CDR2 YSYEKL. Unmatched junction bases numbered 7, after V lost 0 bases and J lost 7 bases.

The V gene is TRBV11-2, the J gene TRBJ2-1; the match to TRBD2 covers 13 bases. The CDR3 covers 16 residues. Germline V gene lookup returns CDR1 SGHAT and CDR2 FQNNGV. J gave up 9 bases and V 4 bases, and 9 bases lay outside the gene matches. The CDR3 DNA reads as TGTGCCAGCAGCTCCCATGGACTAGCGGGAGTCAGTGAGCAGTTCTTC. Translation gives CASSSHGLAGVSEQFF.

The sample holds a few counts of this clonotype. The genes are TRBV7-9 and TRBJ2-5; the D gene is possibly TRBD1 (5 bases). Trimming stripped 6 bases from V and 0 bases from J, with 11 bases between. This CDR3 has 14 residues. The germline CDR1 and CDR2 sequences are SEHNR and FQNEAQ (reference sequence). The CDR3 spells CASSLTADQETQYF. The CDR3 DNA is TGTGCCAGCAGTTTGACAGCTGACCAAGAGACCCAGTACTTC.

This clonotype was picked up a small number of times. The chain employs TRBV28 and TRBJ2-7; 7 bases map to TRBD2. J gave up 4 bases and V 7 bases, and 7 bases lay outside the gene matches. Germline loops: CDR1 MDHEN, CDR2 SYDVKM. The CDR3 has 13 amino acids. The CDR3 coding sequence is TGTGCCAGCACGGTGGGAGGGGTATACGAGCAGTACTTC. Its protein product is CASTVGGVYEQYF.

The chain is built from TRBV4-2 and TRBJ2-7; D gene unclear. CDR3 length equals 16 residues. Trimming took 1 base from V and 3 from J, leaving 16 bases between them. Germline lookup yields CDR1 LGHNA and CDR2 YNFKEQ. In DNA, the CDR3 is TGTGCCAGCAGCCAAGCAGGCTATGGTAGGGTCTACGAGCAGTACTTC. This encodes CASSQAGYGRVYEQYF.

The table lists this clonotype with a few counts. This chain joins TRBV29-1 and TRBJ1-2, with 7 bases identical to TRBD1. Trimming cost V 6 bases and J 4 bases; bases outside gene matches: 5. The CDR3 is 12 residues long. Germline loops: CDR1 SQVTM, CDR2 ANQGSEA. In DNA form, the CDR3 reads TGCAGCGTCAGGGACAGCTTCTATGGCTACACCTTC. Encoded protein: CSVRDSFYGYTF.

This clonotype turned up a few times. An end of the junction does not agree with germline; a read error may underlie this. The chain uses TRBV6-1 and TRBJ2-1; D is perhaps TRBD2 (6 bases). There are 15 residues in the CDR3. CDR1 and CDR2 (germline): MNHNS, SASEGT. The CDR3 reads CASTEGTASYNEQFF. The CDR3 DNA reads as TGTGCCAGCACTGAAGGGACTGCTTCCTACAATGAGCAGTTCTTC.

Regarding this clonotype: This may arise from a read error, as a much more abundant clone is one base away. The rearrangement uses TRBV6-5 and TRBJ2-5, with TRBD2 identical over 7 bases. CDR1 and CDR2 from the germline V gene are MNHEY and SVGAGI. CDR3 length equals 15 residues. The CDR3 protein is CASSYLAGVGETEYF. In DNA, the CDR3 is TGTGCCAGCAGTTACCTGGCGGGAGTCGGGGAGACCGAGTACTTC.

This clonotype was counted many times. The V call is TRBV29-1, the J call TRBJ2-7; TRBD2 agrees at 12 bases. Germline V gives CDR1 SQVTM, CDR2 ANQGSEA. The CDR3 length is 13 residues. Trimming took 5 bases from V and 3 from J; bases not matched to a gene: 2. The CDR3 coding sequence is TGCAGCGTTCGACTAGCGGGGGTCTACGAGCAGTACTTC. The encoded protein is CSVRLAGVYEQYF.

This chain uses TRBV3-1 with TRBJ1-1, with D maybe TRBD1 (5 bases). The CDR3 spans 14 residues. Germline V CDR1 and CDR2: LGHDT, YNNKEL (reference sequence). Between the trimmed V and J ends, which lost 3 bases and 4 bases, there was a span of 12 bases. The CDR3 DNA follows: TGTGCCAGCAGCCACGAACTGGGGACCACTGAAGCTTTCTTT. It encodes CASSHELGTTEAFF.

V is TRBV4-1 and J is TRBJ2-7; D is undetermined. The CDR3 extends over 15 amino acids. Trimming cost V 0 bases and J 0 bases, with 9 bases left between them. Germline V CDR1 and CDR2: MGHRA, YSYEKL. CDR3 region: CASSQEVSLSYEQYF. Here the CDR3 DNA reads TGCGCCAGCAGCCAAGAGGTGTCCCTCTCCTACGAGCAGTACTTC.

This clonotype occurred many times. The V call is TRBV24-1, the J call TRBJ2-1, with 9 positions matching TRBD1. Germline V gives CDR1 KGHDR, CDR2 SFDVKD. This CDR3 is built from 16 residues. J was trimmed by 4 bases and V by 6 bases; bases with no gene match: 9. CDR3 bases: TGTGCCACCAGTCATAGGGACAGGGAGTCGTACAATGAGCAGTTCTTC. This sequence encodes CATSHRDRESYNEQFF.

This clonotype has only a few counts. The V gene is TRBV6-1, the J gene TRBJ2-3, with D tentatively TRBD2 (6 bases). The CDR3 length is 14 residues. Trimming shortened V by 10 bases and J by 4 bases, and 18 bases separated the two germline ends. Germline V gives CDR1 MNHNS, CDR2 SASEGT. The CDR3 protein is CATQYGGVPDTQYF. The CDR3 DNA reads TGTGCCACCCAGTACGGAGGGGTGCCAGATACGCAGTATTTT.

This chain links TRBV9 with TRBJ2-2; a possible D gene is TRBD2 (6 bases). This CDR3 is 16 amino acids long. Germline V lookup: CDR1 SGDLS, CDR2 YYNGEE. The V and J ends lost 4 bases and 6 bases respectively, with 19 bases between them. CDR3 residues: CASSSTRDWLSGELFF. In DNA, the CDR3 is TGTGCCAGCAGCTCAACCCGGGACTGGTTGTCCGGGGAGCTGTTTTTT.

This clonotype was recorded many times. The chain joins TRBV20-1 to TRBJ2-7; D is uncertain. This CDR3 spans 11 amino acids. Germline-derived CDR1 and CDR2 are DFQATT and SNEGSKA (reference sequence). The V and J ends lost 0 bases and 2 bases respectively, with 2 bases between them. DNA for the CDR3: TGCAGTGCTAGAGAGACCTACGAGCAGTACTTC. The encoded protein is CSARETYEQYF.

This chain joins TRBV4-1 and TRBJ2-1; a weak D match, TRBD2 (6 bases). The ends were cut back, 4 bases at V and 9 bases at J, with 16 bases in the middle. This CDR3 region has 14 residues. Germline lookup yields CDR1 MGHRA and CDR2 YSYEKL. The CDR3 protein is CASSPPGLRAEQFF. As DNA, the CDR3 is TGCGCCAGCAGCCCACCGGGACTCCGTGCTGAGCAGTTCTTC.

The rearrangement links TRBV7-9 to TRBJ2-7, with TRBD1 matching 9 bases. The CDR3 loop spans 16 amino acids. The V and J ends lost 5 bases and 2 bases, in that order; junction bases with no gene match: 10. The germline CDR1 and CDR2 sequences are SEHNR and FQNEAQ (reference sequence). DNA of the CDR3: TGTGCCAGCAGCAAAACTCGCCGGGACAGGGCCTACGAGCAGTACTTC. Protein product: CASSKTRRDRAYEQYF.

The J gene is TRBJ1-5, the V gene TRBV6-6; no firm D call. Germline V CDR1 and CDR2: MNHNY, SVGAGI (reference sequence). This CDR3 contains 11 residues. V was shortened by 4 bases and J by 7 bases, with 5 bases between the two germline ends. CDR3 bases: TGTGCCAGCAGTTCAACCCAGCCCCAGCATTTT. This translates into CASSSTQPQHF.

V gene TRBV6-1 combines with J gene TRBJ2-1; the D call may be TRBD1 or TRBD2 (5 bases each). The CDR3 is made up of 15 amino acids. V was shortened by 6 bases and J by 7 bases, with 19 bases between the two germline ends. The germline CDR1 and CDR2 sequences are MNHNS and SASEGT. CDR3 nucleotide sequence: TGTGCCAGCAGCGGGACCGTGGGGAGTTTTAATGAGCAGTTCTTC. Amino acid sequence: CASSGTVGSFNEQFF.

This clonotype was observed a few times. The chain couples TRBV28 to TRBJ1-2, with D possibly being TRBD1 (6 bases). This CDR3 comprises 15 residues. The V and J ends lost 5 bases and 0 bases respectively, with 13 bases between them. CDR1 is MDHEN, CDR2 SYDVKM, per germline. In DNA, the CDR3 is TGTGCCAGCAGTGACCCGGGACAAGCTAACTATGGCTACACCTTC. This sequence encodes CASSDPGQANYGYTF.